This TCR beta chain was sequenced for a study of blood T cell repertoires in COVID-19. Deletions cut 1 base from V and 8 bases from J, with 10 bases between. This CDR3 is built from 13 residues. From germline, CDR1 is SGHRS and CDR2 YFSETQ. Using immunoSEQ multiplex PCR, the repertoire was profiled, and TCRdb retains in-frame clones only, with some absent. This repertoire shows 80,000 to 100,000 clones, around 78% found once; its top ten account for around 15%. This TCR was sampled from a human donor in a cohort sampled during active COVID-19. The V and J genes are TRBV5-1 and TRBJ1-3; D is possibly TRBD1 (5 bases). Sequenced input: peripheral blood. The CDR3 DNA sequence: TGCGCCAGCAGCTTGCCAGGGATTGACACCATATATTTT. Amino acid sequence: CASSLPGIDTIYF. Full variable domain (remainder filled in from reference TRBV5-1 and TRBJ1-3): KAGVTQTPRYLIKTRGQQVTLSCSPISGHRSVSWYQQTPGQGLQFLFEYFSETQRNKGNFPGRFSGRQFSNSRSEMNVSTLELGDSALYLCASSLPGIDTIYFGEGSWLTVV.